The clone carrying this T cell receptor beta chain was counted only a few times. Original processing notes: For nucleated cells, counts were estimated from reference gene primer amplification. Measured with immunoSEQ multiplex PCR; TCRdb has only the in-frame clones, and not every one. Clone size and V and J calls were adopted from that table, with D and trimming inferred from the DNA. The profile covers around 150,000 clones, with 81% appearing a single time and 8.4% taken by the ten largest. These data belong to a study of blood T cell repertoires in COVID-19. Study as a whole: Sites across the United States, Italy and Spain contributed samples from acute and convalescent COVID-19. The cDNA or gDNA used as material had been derived from T cells, B-cell-depleted T cells, or PBMCs.

V was cut by 4 bases and J by 6 bases, with 18 bases left in between. The CDR3 length is 15 residues. CDR1 is SGHRS and CDR2 is YFSETQ in the germline V gene. This TCR was sampled from a woman aged 55-70 years with active or convalescent COVID-19. The chain recombines TRBV5-1 with TRBJ2-3; D is possibly TRBD2 (6 bases). Sequenced input: peripheral blood. CDR3 amino acids: CASSAEGRGLDTQYF. In nucleotides, the CDR3 is TGCGCCAGCAGCGCGGAGGGACGGGGACTCGATACGCAGTATTTT.